This passage covers 28 T cell receptor beta chains from one sample sequenced in a study of cytomegalovirus exposure and HLA in healthy donors. Primers included in the PCR were 60 Vbeta and 13 Jbeta primers. The assay was immunoSEQ multiplex PCR, and TCRdb's table has in-frame clones only and misses some. The sample holds 90,000 to 100,000 clones, 69% seen once. Sequencing was carried out using PBMCs. The source of these receptors is a man aged 45 to 65 in good health and CMV-seronegative.

This clone has only a few counts. V gene TRBV4-2 combines with J gene TRBJ2-2, with 7 bases lining up with TRBD1. This CDR3 is 16 amino acids long. Germline V gives CDR1 LGHNA, CDR2 YNFKEQ. Germline trimming cut 4 bases from V and 4 bases from J; bases unmatched to any gene: 9. The CDR3 sequence: CASSRSGQRITGELFF. The CDR3 bases are TGTGCCAGCAGCCGGTCGGGACAGAGGATCACCGGGGAGCTGTTTTTT.

The chain is built from TRBV11-2 and TRBJ2-2, with D possibly TRBD1 on 5 matching bases. The CDR3 totals 16 residues. Germline CDR1 is SGHAT and CDR2 is FQNNGV. The V gene lost 1 base and the J gene lost 1 base, with 10 bases spanning the gap. The CDR3 spells CASSLVRVRNTGELFF. CDR3 nucleotide sequence: TGTGCCAGCAGCTTAGTCAGGGTCAGGAACACCGGGGAGCTGTTTTTT.

The chain has TRBV7-3 and TRBJ2-3; no clear D. Trimming took 5 bases from V and 5 from J, leaving 23 bases between them. There are 17 residues in the CDR3. From germline, CDR1 is SGHTA and CDR2 FQGTGA. For the CDR3, the DNA is TGTGCCAGCAGCGTAGACTCCACGGAAAGGTTGGGAGATACGCAGTATTTT. This sequence encodes CASSVDSTERLGDTQYF.

The chain uses TRBV27 and TRBJ2-2; 12 positions match TRBD2. J gave up 3 bases and V 7 bases, and 9 bases lay outside the gene matches. The germline gives CDR1 MNHEY, CDR2 SMNVEV (reference sequence). The CDR3 is 17 amino acids. In DNA, the CDR3 is TGTGCCAGCACCTCCCTAGCGGGGGGGCAGTACACCGGGGAGCTGTTTTTT. Translation: CASTSLAGGQYTGELFF.

This chain connects TRBV5-6 to TRBJ1-2, with 8 bases fitting TRBD1. The germline CDR1 and CDR2 sequences are SGHDT and YYEEEE. After removal of 1 base from V and 5 bases from J, the junction contained 4 bases not matched to a gene. The CDR3 has 14 amino acids. This CDR3 reads CASSLTGGFYGYTF. The CDR3 DNA reads TGTGCCAGCAGCTTGACAGGGGGTTTTTATGGCTACACCTTC.

The chain carries TRBV4-3 and TRBJ2-7, with TRBD2 matching over 12 bases. CDR1 and CDR2 from the germline V gene are LGHNA and YSLEER. With 0 bases clipped from V and 4 bases from J, the junction kept 7 bases outside the gene matches. This CDR3 is built from 17 residues. DNA of the CDR3: TGCGCCAGCAGCCAAGAAACTAGCGGGGGGACTACGTACGAGCAGTACTTC. Amino acids: CASSQETSGGTTYEQYF.

The genes are TRBV30 and TRBJ1-4; no clear D gene. CDR3 size: 13 residues. With 7 bases removed from V and 0 bases from J, the gap between germline ends came to 9 bases. Germline-derived CDR1 and CDR2 are GTSNPN and SVGIG (reference sequence). The CDR3 protein is CASRRATNEKLFF. In DNA, the CDR3 is TGTGCCTCCCGACGGGCAACTAATGAAAAACTGTTTTTT.

The J gene is TRBJ2-7, the V gene TRBV4-1, with 7 bases identical to TRBD1. The CDR3 spans 15 residues. Per the germline V gene, CDR1 is MGHRA and CDR2 is YSYEKL. Trimming cost V 4 bases and J 2 bases; bases outside gene matches: 8. CDR3 sequence reads: CASSPPDTGAYEQYF. The CDR3 coding sequence is TGCGCCAGCAGCCCCCCAGATACAGGGGCCTACGAGCAGTACTTC.

This clone turned up a few times. This chain uses TRBV7-8 with TRBJ2-7; the match to TRBD1 covers 10 bases. Trimming cost V 5 bases and J 0 bases; bases outside gene matches: 7. Germline loops: CDR1 SGHVS, CDR2 FQNEAQ. CDR3 length equals 16 residues. Here the CDR3 reads CASSLDRGRPSYEQYF. The CDR3 DNA reads as TGTGCCAGCAGCCTAGACAGGGGGCGTCCCTCCTACGAGCAGTACTTC.

The chain couples TRBV10-3 to TRBJ1-2; D possibly corresponds to TRBD1 (5 bases). The length of the CDR3 is 14 residues. Trimming took 6 bases from V and 0 from J, leaving 11 bases between them. Germline V gene lookup returns CDR1 ENHRY and CDR2 SYGVKD. CDR3 protein: CAISQKTANYGYTF. DNA of the CDR3: TGTGCCATCAGCCAGAAGACAGCTAACTATGGCTACACCTTC.

This chain links TRBV5-4 with TRBJ2-5, with 7 bases aligning to TRBD2. The CDR3 is 13 residues long. Germline trimming cut 4 bases from V and 0 bases from J; bases unmatched to any gene: 0. The germline V gene has CDR1 SGHNT and CDR2 YYREEE (reference sequence). CDR3 nucleotide sequence: TGTGCCAGCAGCGGGACTAACCAAGAGACCCAGTACTTC. Protein product: CASSGTNQETQYF.

The sample holds one count of this clone. This chain links TRBV7-3 with TRBJ2-2, with 10 positions matching TRBD2. V dropped 4 bases and J dropped 3; count of bases not matched to a gene: 5. The germline CDR1 and CDR2 sequences are SGHTA and FQGTGA. This CDR3 region has 16 residues. CDR3 protein: CASSSGLALHTGELFF. CDR3 sequence (DNA): TGTGCCAGCAGCTCGGGACTAGCGCTACACACCGGGGAGCTGTTTTTT.

The chain links TRBV5-4 to TRBJ1-3, with a possible D match to TRBD1 (5 bases). The CDR3 totals 17 residues. V lost 0 bases and J 0 bases, leaving 13 bases between the germline ends. Germline loops: CDR1 SGHNT, CDR2 YYREEE (reference sequence). The CDR3 reads CASSLGGVGPSGNTIYF. CDR3 bases: TGTGCCAGCAGCTTGGGGGGGGTCGGGCCCTCTGGAAACACCATATATTTT.

This chain joins TRBV28 and TRBJ1-1; 7 bases are a match to TRBD1. The germline gives CDR1 MDHEN, CDR2 SYDVKM. The CDR3 is 13 amino acids. After removal of 5 bases from V and 0 bases from J, the junction contained 0 bases not matched to a gene. The CDR3 DNA is TGTGCCAGCAGTGACAGGGTGAACACTGAAGCTTTCTTT. Protein product: CASSDRVNTEAFF.

The rearrangement uses TRBV6-6 and TRBJ2-5; 10 nucleotides match TRBD2. The V gene end was trimmed by 3 bases and the J gene end by 5 bases; junction bases not matched to a gene: 6. Looked up from germline, CDR1 is MNHNY and CDR2 is SVGAGI (reference sequence). The CDR3 covers 15 residues. This CDR3 is CASSYQRGGSETQYF. Here the CDR3 DNA reads TGTGCCAGCAGTTATCAGCGGGGGGGCTCTGAGACCCAGTACTTC.

The chain couples TRBV9 to TRBJ2-7, with 10 bases identical to TRBD2. The CDR3 runs 15 residues. Trimming took 0 bases from V and 3 from J; bases not matched to a gene: 3. Germline CDR1 and CDR2: SGDLS and YYNGEE. The CDR3 is CASSVDPSGGYEQYF. DNA for the CDR3: TGTGCCAGCAGCGTAGACCCTAGCGGGGGCTACGAGCAGTACTTC.

The rearrangement uses TRBV4-3 and TRBJ2-6; D unresolved. Germline V gives CDR1 LGHNA, CDR2 YSLEER. The CDR3 loop spans 19 amino acids. Trimming took 0 bases from V and 0 from J, leaving 15 bases between them. The CDR3 DNA reads TGCGCCAGCAGCCAAGATCAAATGTTCAGATCCTCTGGGGCCAACGTCCTGACTTTC. It specifies CASSQDQMFRSSGANVLTF.

This clone occurred once. The chain uses TRBV2 and TRBJ2-1, with 8 bases fitting TRBD2. V lost 6 bases to trimming and J lost 13 bases; unmatched junction nucleotides: 11. The germline CDR1 and CDR2 sequences are SNHLY and FYNNEI. This CDR3 comprises 13 residues. The CDR3 DNA is TGTGCCAGCAGCGTAACTAGCGGCGCTCGTCAGTTCTTC. This codes for CASSVTSGARQFF.

As regards this clone: The same CDR3 also results from other DNA sequences found in this sample. The chain carries TRBV9 and TRBJ1-1; D call uncertain. V lost 0 bases, J lost 3 bases, and 6 bases lay in between. CDR1 SGDLS and CDR2 YYNGEE come from the germline V gene. This CDR3 region has 13 residues. The CDR3 sequence is CASSVGGDTEAFF. CDR3 coding DNA: TGTGCCAGCAGCGTAGGCGGGGACACTGAAGCTTTCTTT. The entire variable domain, with the rest obtained from reference TRBV9 and TRBJ1-1, is as follows: DSGVTQTPKHLITATGQRVTLRCSPRSGDLSVYWYQQSLDQGLQFLIQYYNGEERAKGNILERFSAQQFPDLHSELNLSSLELGDSALYFCASSVGGDTEAFFGQGTRLTVV.

The chain links TRBV15 to TRBJ2-7; D is unclear. The length of the CDR3 is 15 residues. CDR1 is LNHNV, CDR2 YYDKDF, per germline (reference sequence). Trimming pared 0 bases from V and 4 bases from J, leaving 13 bases between. The CDR3 sequence is CATSRDTKSGYEQYF. The CDR3 DNA sequence: TGTGCCACCAGCAGAGATACGAAGTCGGGTTACGAGCAGTACTTC. The full variable domain, completed using reference TRBV15 and TRBJ2-7, is DAMVIQNPRYQVTQFGKPVTLSCSQTLNHNVMYWYQQKSSQAPKLLFHYYDKDFNNEADTPDNFQSRRPNTSFCFLDIRSPGLGDTAMYLCATSRDTKSGYEQYFGPGTRLTVT.

This clone appeared a few times. The genes are TRBV4-1 and TRBJ1-4, with a possible D match to TRBD1 (6 bases). V dropped 4 bases and J dropped 0 bases, with 15 bases sitting between them. This CDR3 contains 17 residues. Germline CDR1 and CDR2: MGHRA and YSYEKL. Written as DNA, the CDR3 is TGCGCCAGCAGCCGCCCCCCCAGGGGCGCAACTAATGAAAAACTGTTTTTT. This sequence encodes CASSRPPRGATNEKLFF.

This clone was detected only a few times. The CDR3 bases are TGCAGCGTTGAGCAGGGAGGAGGTCAGCCCCAGCATTTT. This codes for CSVEQGGGQPQHF. The rearrangement joins TRBV29-1 to TRBJ1-5; possible D gene TRBD1, 5 bases. This CDR3 contains 13 residues. Germline V gives CDR1 SQVTM, CDR2 ANQGSEA. V was pared by 3 bases and J by 6 bases, with 12 bases between.

By proportion, this clone is medium-sized (0.01 to 0.1%). The genes are TRBV6-1 and TRBJ1-4; TRBD1 matches 8 bases. V gave up 11 bases and J gave up 6 bases; unmatched junction bases: 8. The length of the CDR3 is 13 residues. Germline values: CDR1 MNHNS, CDR2 SASEGT. Written as DNA, the CDR3 is TGTGCCGGACAGGACAGGGAGGATGAAAAACTGTTTTTT. It yields the protein CAGQDREDEKLFF.

This clone was seen more than once but under ten times. The chain combines TRBV6-6 with TRBJ1-4, with D tentatively TRBD1 (6 bases). Between the trimmed V and J ends, which lost 6 bases and 1 base, there was a span of 9 bases. Germline V gives CDR1 MNHNY, CDR2 SVGAGI (reference sequence). The length of the CDR3 is 14 residues. CDR3 residues: CASREQGTNEKLFF. The DNA for the CDR3 is TGTGCCAGCAGGGAACAGGGAACTAATGAAAAACTGTTTTTT.

The chain has TRBV7-2 and TRBJ2-5, with D possibly matching TRBD2 (6 bases). The V gene's germline CDR1 is SGHTA and CDR2 FQGNSA. The CDR3 sequence is 14 residues long. The germline V and J ends were trimmed by 6 bases and 2 bases, with 13 bases remaining between them. This chain's CDR3 is CASSHRGGQETQYF. In DNA form, the CDR3 reads TGTGCCAGCAGTCATCGGGGAGGTCAAGAGACCCAGTACTTC.

This chain links TRBV5-4 with TRBJ2-2; 8 nucleotides line up with TRBD2. This CDR3 comprises 14 residues. The germline V gene encodes CDR1 SGHNT and CDR2 YYREEE (reference sequence). After removal of 0 bases from V and 6 bases from J, the junction contained 1 base not matched to a gene. The CDR3 DNA reads as TGTGCCAGCAGCTTGGAACTAGCGGCCGGGGAGCTGTTTTTT. This translates into CASSLELAAGELFF.

This clone was counted between two and nine times. The V call is TRBV7-9, the J call TRBJ2-6, with D maybe TRBD1 (5 bases). Trimming removed 5 bases from V and 0 bases from J, with 14 bases in between. The CDR3 is 17 residues long. Germline V gene lookup returns CDR1 SEHNR and CDR2 FQNEAQ (reference sequence). Here the CDR3 DNA reads TGTGCCAGCAGCATTAGGTGGGGCCACTCTGGGGCCAACGTCCTGACTTTC. This translates into CASSIRWGHSGANVLTF. The full variable domain, in which reference TRBV7-9 and TRBJ2-6 provide the parts outside the CDR3, is DTGVSQNPRHKITKRGQNVTFRCDPISEHNRLYWYRQTLGQGPEFLTYFQNEAQLEKSRLLSDRFSAERPKGSFSTLEIQRTEQGDSAMYLCASSIRWGHSGANVLTFGAGSRLTVL.

The chain uses TRBV5-1 and TRBJ2-3; 10 bases are a match to TRBD1. Germline V lookup: CDR1 SGHRS, CDR2 YFSETQ. With 4 bases clipped from V and 1 base from J, the junction kept 6 bases outside the gene matches. The CDR3 has 16 residues. CDR3 loop: CASSTRQGAGTDTQYF. In DNA, the CDR3 is TGCGCCAGCAGCACGAGACAGGGGGCTGGCACAGATACGCAGTATTTT.